This T cell receptor beta chain originates from a study of T-cell memory formation after mild COVID-19. Background on the study: Largely, TCR clusters stayed within a single donor.

Study results and limitations: Confirmation of SARS-CoV-2 specificity was lacking for second-wave clones peaking day 37. Memory sampled before infection contained some responding clones, suggesting cross-reactive memory joined.

Turning to this clonotype: Antigen specificity is unknown.

From the 5' RACE reads, TCRdb called clonotypes with MiXCR, one entry per CDR3 protein. Of more than 25,000 distinct CDR3 sequences detected, about 16% appear once; the ten largest clones hold roughly 1.5%. Germline values: CDR1 SEHNR, CDR2 FQNEAQ (reference sequence). The CDR3 length is 18 residues. Trimming took 3 bases from V and 0 from J; bases not matched to a gene: 8. The clonotype originates from an adult who had mild COVID-19 (a few samples of this study predate the infection). Cell type and time point are not known. Sequenced: PBMCs or a T cell subset sorted from them (not recorded which). This chain links TRBV7-9 with TRBJ2-6; 7 bases line up with TRBD2. The CDR3 DNA follows: TGTGCCAGCAGCTTGCTAGCGGATACTAGCTCTGGGGCCAACGTCCTGACTTTC. This encodes CASSLLADTSSGANVLTF.